This entry features one TCR beta chain sequence. These data come from a study of blood T cell repertoires in COVID-19. Background on the study: The study drew acute and convalescent COVID-19 samples from the United States, Italy and Spain.

The CDR3 totals 13 residues. CDR1 and CDR2 (germline): LNHNV, YYDKDF (reference sequence). V was shortened by 3 bases and J by 1 base, with 6 bases between the two germline ends. Cohort assignment relied on participant-reported clinical history. In the original workflow: Estimation of nucleated cell counts was performed using reference gene primer amplification. Assay: immunoSEQ multiplex PCR; the TCRdb copy retains only in-frame clones and omits some. For V, J and clone size, that table is used; D and trimming come from the DNA. The table has around 250,000 clones, 91% seen once. The sequencing sample was made of PBMCs or T cells enriched from blood (not recorded which). This rearrangement joins TRBV15 to TRBJ1-1; the D is unclear. The receptor was isolated from a human donor in a cohort exposed to, infected with or recovered from COVID-19 (not recorded which). The donor label of this sample is uncertain. The CDR3 is CATSSTPNTEAFF. In DNA form, the CDR3 reads TGTGCCACCAGCAGTACACCGAACACTGAAGCTTTCTTT. Full variable domain (outside the CDR3, taken from reference TRBV15 and TRBJ1-1): DAMVIQNPRYQVTQFGKPVTLSCSQTLNHNVMYWYQQKSSQAPKLLFHYYDKDFNNEADTPDNFQSRRPNTSFCFLDIRSPGLGDTAMYLCATSSTPNTEAFFGQGTRLTVV.